The T cell receptor beta chain under discussion was sequenced for a study of shared clonotypes between healthy human individuals. Study-level results: Sampling covered blood only; tissue repertoires likely differ. Shared clonotypes across all four donors exceeded non-shared ones in generation probability.

In the study's own analysis: Quality scores were absent from the junction-only immunoSEQ sequences, so filtering differed. Produced via immunoSEQ multiplex PCR; TCRdb's table is partial and in-frame only. The DNA was the basis for D and trimming; V, J and clone size are from that table. Of more than 900,000 clones in the sample, more than 75% were seen once. Notes on this clone: Its matching antigen is unknown.

The germline V gene encodes CDR1 MGHRA and CDR2 YSYEKL. J was trimmed by 3 bases and V by 1 base; bases with no gene match: 17. The CDR3 is 20 residues long. The study drew its donors from healthy HIV-negative adults without recent acute infections or vaccinations. The rearrangement joins TRBV4-1 to TRBJ2-1; 8 bases match TRBD2. This clonotype was sampled from a man aged 18 to 29 in good health. Some clones in this sample may be carry-over from other donors' samples. The sample was memory CD4+ T cells from PBMCs. Subset in this sample: CD45RA-negative fraction. The DNA of the CDR3 is TGCGCCAGCAGCCAAGTTCCTAGCGGGCCTACCAACATCCTCTACAATGAGCAGTTCTTC. This codes for CASSQVPSGPTNILYNEQFF.